What follows are 29 T cell receptor beta chains derived from one specimen sequenced in a study of shared clonotypes between healthy human individuals. Profiled with immunoSEQ multiplex PCR; TCRdb holds only in-frame clones, not every one. Of about 1 million clones listed, approximately 76% are singletons. The sample consisted of memory CD4+ T cells sorted from blood. Subset reported: CD45RA-negative fraction. All receptors come from a man between 18 and 29 years old in good health.

The chain has TRBV5-1 and TRBJ2-7, with D unresolved. The CDR3 sequence is 17 residues long. V was pared by 0 bases and J by 0 bases, with 16 bases between. The germline V gene encodes CDR1 SGHRS and CDR2 YFSETQ. CDR3 amino acids: CASSLGSDPLSSYEQYF. The CDR3 DNA is TGCGCCAGCAGCTTGGGTTCGGATCCCCTCTCCTCCTACGAGCAGTACTTC.

This clone has just one count. J is TRBJ2-2 and V is TRBV11-3; no definite D call. Germline V CDR1 and CDR2: SGHNT, YENEEA. This CDR3 spans 14 amino acids. V was shortened by 0 bases and J by 5 bases, with 7 bases between the two germline ends. CDR3 protein: CASSLEPATGELFF. CDR3 sequence (DNA): TGTGCCAGCAGCTTAGAACCAGCGACCGGGGAGCTGTTTTTT.

The chain recombines TRBV4-1 with TRBJ1-4; D gene ambiguous. V was shortened by 4 bases and J by 4 bases, with 16 bases between the two germline ends. This CDR3 is 16 amino acids long. CDR1 is MGHRA and CDR2 is YSYEKL in the germline V gene. In DNA form, the CDR3 reads TGCGCCAGCAGCCCCCGTACGACGCCGGGTAATGAAAAACTGTTTTTT. Protein: CASSPRTTPGNEKLFF.

This clone was seen once. J is TRBJ2-5 and V is TRBV11-2; 12 bases match TRBD2. The CDR3 loop spans 16 amino acids. From germline, CDR1 is SGHAT and CDR2 FQNNGV. J lost 5 bases, V lost 1 base, and 5 bases had no gene match. CDR3: CASSLGTSGNRETQYF. The CDR3 nucleotides are TGTGCCAGCAGCTTAGGGACTAGCGGGAATCGGGAGACCCAGTACTTC.

In this sample, this clone turned up a few times. The J gene is TRBJ2-5, the V gene TRBV15; 11 bases fit TRBD2. V trimming: 1 base; J trimming: 2 bases; junction bases outside the gene matches: 6. This CDR3 region has 17 residues. Germline V gene data show CDR1 as LNHNV and CDR2 as YYDKDF (reference sequence). In DNA form, the CDR3 reads TGTGCCACCAGCAGAGGGGAGTGGACTAGCGGGCAAGAGACCCAGTACTTC. This translates into CATSRGEWTSGQETQYF.

The chain employs TRBV4-1 and TRBJ2-3; D is unclear. The germline V and J ends were trimmed by 0 bases and 0 bases, with 7 bases remaining between them. Germline CDR1 reads MGHRA; CDR2 reads YSYEKL. The CDR3 consists of 15 residues. CDR3 residues: CASSQDPYSTDTQYF. As DNA, the CDR3 is TGCGCCAGCAGCCAAGATCCGTACAGCACAGATACGCAGTATTTT.

The chain's CDR3 is CASSLASSTSGSTDTQYF. The CDR3 DNA is TGCGCCAGCAGCCTCGCCTCCTCGACTAGCGGGAGCACAGATACGCAGTATTTT. The gene calls are TRBV4-3 and TRBJ2-3; TRBD2 matches 10 bases. After removal of 4 bases from V and 0 bases from J, the junction contained 10 bases not matched to a gene. The CDR3 spans 18 residues. The germline CDR1 and CDR2 sequences are LGHNA and YSLEER.

CDR3 bases: TGTGCCAGCAGCGTAGACCCTCTAGACACAGATACGCAGTATTTT. Encoded protein: CASSVDPLDTDTQYF. V usage is TRBV9 and J usage is TRBJ2-3; D is ambiguous. V was clipped by 0 bases and J by 2 bases, with 10 bases between them. In germline, CDR1 is SGDLS, CDR2 YYNGEE. The CDR3 totals 15 residues. Complete variable domain (other parts from reference TRBV9 and TRBJ2-3): DSGVTQTPKHLITATGQRVTLRCSPRSGDLSVYWYQQSLDQGLQFLIQYYNGEERAKGNILERFSAQQFPDLHSELNLSSLELGDSALYFCASSVDPLDTDTQYFGPGTRLTVL.

The sample holds a few counts of this clone. V is TRBV30 and J is TRBJ1-6; 8 nucleotides line up with TRBD1. V lost 5 bases and J lost 9; bases outside the gene matches: 3. CDR1 GTSNPN and CDR2 SVGIG come from the germline V gene (reference sequence). CDR3 length: 12 amino acids. DNA of the CDR3: TGTGCCTGGGGACAGGGTGGTTCACCCCTCCACTTT. Amino acids: CAWGQGGSPLHF. The full variable domain, its missing parts supplied by reference TRBV30 and TRBJ1-6, is SQTIHQWPATLVQPVGSPLSLECTVEGTSNPNLYWYRQAAGRGLQLLFYSVGIGQISSEVPQNLSASRPQDRQFILSSKKLLLSDSGFYLCAWGQGGSPLHFGNGTRLTVT.

This clone was picked up many times. The J gene is TRBJ2-3, the V gene TRBV7-3, with unresolved D. This CDR3 is built from 13 residues. Between the trimmed V and J ends, which lost 5 bases and 4 bases, there was a span of 10 bases. The germline CDR1 and CDR2 sequences are SGHTA and FQGTGA. CDR3 DNA: TGTGCCAGCAGCCGCGGTGGCGCAGATACGCAGTATTTT. Amino acids: CASSRGGADTQYF. The variable domain in full, completed from reference TRBV7-3 and TRBJ2-3, reads GAGVSQTPSNKVTEKGKYVELRCDPISGHTALYWYRQSLGQGPEFLIYFQGTGAADDSGLPNDRFFAVRPEGSVSTLKIQRTERGDSAVYLCASSRGGADTQYFGPGTRLTVL.

V and J are TRBV30 and TRBJ2-2; TRBD1 might be the D (6 bases). Trimming removed 1 base at V and 5 bases at J, with 11 bases between. The CDR3 contains 14 residues. Germline values: CDR1 GTSNPN, CDR2 SVGIG (reference sequence). CDR3 in amino acids: CAWSGFTGTGELFF. The CDR3 nucleotides read TGTGCCTGGAGTGGATTCACAGGGACCGGGGAGCTGTTTTTT.

Here the CDR3 DNA reads TGTGCCAGCAGTTATGTATGGCAGGGGAACACTGAAGCTTTCTTT. Translated, it gives CASSYVWQGNTEAFF. The chain recombines TRBV6-5 with TRBJ1-1; D perhaps matches TRBD1 (5 bases). The CDR3 length is 15 residues. Trimming cost V 3 bases and J 1 base, with 12 bases left between them. Per the germline V gene, CDR1 is MNHEY and CDR2 is SVGAGI.

The rearrangement uses TRBV27 and TRBJ2-2; weak D call: TRBD1 (7 bases). The CDR3 has 15 residues. The V gene lost 6 bases and the J gene lost 6 bases, with 17 bases spanning the gap. Per the germline V gene, CDR1 is MNHEY and CDR2 is SMNVEV (reference sequence). This chain's CDR3 is CASRSRQGEAGELFF. DNA for the CDR3: TGTGCCAGCAGGTCGCGGCAGGGGGAGGCCGGGGAGCTGTTTTTT.

The chain employs TRBV19 and TRBJ1-5; D call uncertain. There are 16 residues in the CDR3. Germline assignment: CDR1 LNHDA and CDR2 SQIVND (reference sequence). V shed 1 base and J shed 5 bases, with 15 bases lying between them. The CDR3 region is CASSIGASRDYQPQHF. The CDR3 coding sequence is TGTGCCAGTAGTATAGGTGCCTCGAGGGATTATCAGCCCCAGCATTTT.

In nucleotides, the CDR3 is TGTGCCAGCTCACCGGACAGGGGGCAGAACGAGCAGTACTTC. This codes for CASSPDRGQNEQYF. The V call is TRBV18, the J call TRBJ2-7, with 11 bases that match TRBD1. V lost 3 bases and J lost 5; bases outside the gene matches: 3. CDR3 length equals 14 residues. Germline CDR1 KGHSH, CDR2 LQKENI.

In this sample, this clone turned up a few times. The chain uses TRBV27 and TRBJ1-1; D is unresolved. Trimming cost V 6 bases and J 1 base, with 15 bases left between them. The CDR3 runs 15 residues. Germline V gene sequence: CDR1 MNHEY, CDR2 SMNVEV (reference sequence). In DNA form, the CDR3 reads TGTGCCAGCAGACCACGCCCCGAAGCGAACACTGAAGCTTTCTTT. It yields the protein CASRPRPEANTEAFF.

This clone was detected once. J is TRBJ1-6 and V is TRBV9; possibly TRBD1 for D (5 bases). Germline loops: CDR1 SGDLS, CDR2 YYNGEE. The CDR3 has 13 residues. The V gene lost 3 bases and the J gene lost 6 bases, with 7 bases spanning the gap. The chain's CDR3 is CASSEGPNSPLHF. In nucleotides, the CDR3 is TGTGCCAGCAGCGAGGGGCCTAATTCACCCCTCCACTTT.

This chain links TRBV7-9 with TRBJ2-2; no clear D gene. Germline values: CDR1 SEHNR, CDR2 FQNEAQ (reference sequence). This CDR3 comprises 13 residues. V lost 2 bases to trimming and J lost 7 bases, with 8 bases between them. CDR3 DNA sequence: TGTGCCAGCAGCTTACTAGGAATCGGGGAGCTGTTTTTT. It specifies CASSLLGIGELFF.

The genes are TRBV4-1 and TRBJ2-5; perhaps TRBD2 as D (5 bases). Per the germline V gene, CDR1 is MGHRA and CDR2 is YSYEKL. V gave up 2 bases and J gave up 6 bases, with 13 bases separating them. CDR3 length equals 14 residues. CDR3 residues: CASSQSDYLQTQYF. The CDR3 nucleotides are TGCGCCAGCAGCCAATCCGACTACCTGCAGACCCAGTACTTC.

This rearrangement joins TRBV7-2 to TRBJ1-5; D unresolved. The CDR3 extends over 13 amino acids. Trimming shortened V by 7 bases and J by 6 bases, and 13 bases separated the two germline ends. Germline V gives CDR1 SGHTA, CDR2 FQGNSA. CDR3 region: CASTNGWTQPQHF. Here the CDR3 DNA reads TGTGCCAGCACCAACGGATGGACTCAGCCCCAGCATTTT.

The V gene is TRBV7-9, the J gene TRBJ2-2; 10 bases fit TRBD1. V lost 2 bases and J lost 2; bases outside the gene matches: 8. Germline loops: CDR1 SEHNR, CDR2 FQNEAQ (reference sequence). The CDR3 contains 18 residues. CDR3 residues: CASSLLTRTGGNTGELFF. DNA of the CDR3: TGTGCCAGCAGCTTATTAACCCGGACAGGGGGAAACACCGGGGAGCTGTTTTTT.

The V and J genes are TRBV7-3 and TRBJ2-2; a possible D gene is TRBD2 (5 bases). The V gene lost 4 bases and the J gene lost 0 bases, with 9 bases spanning the gap. CDR1 and CDR2 from the germline V gene are SGHTA and FQGTGA. The CDR3 covers 15 residues. The CDR3 nucleotides are TGTGCCAGCAGCTCAACTAGTGCGAACACCGGGGAGCTGTTTTTT. This sequence encodes CASSSTSANTGELFF.

The CDR3 protein is CASRGVGIWFF. The CDR3 nucleotides are TGTGCCAGCAGGGGCGTAGGGATTTGGTTCTTC. This chain links TRBV6-5 with TRBJ2-1; D gene uncertain. The CDR3 covers 11 residues. V was shortened by 6 bases and J by 15 bases, with 15 bases between the two germline ends. From germline, CDR1 is MNHEY and CDR2 SVGAGI.

This clone is labeled as medium-sized. This chain uses TRBV6-1 with TRBJ1-5; 8 nucleotides match TRBD1. This CDR3 has 17 amino acids. Germline-derived CDR1 and CDR2 are MNHNS and SASEGT. Trimming took 3 bases from V and 6 from J; bases not matched to a gene: 13. Written as DNA, the CDR3 is TGTGCCAGCAGTGACAGGACAGGGTTTGGGGTGGGTCAGCCCCAGCATTTT. Protein: CASSDRTGFGVGQPQHF.

The chain joins TRBV4-1 to TRBJ2-7, with a tentative D call TRBD2 (5 bases). V lost 6 bases, J lost 1 base, and 10 bases lay in between. The CDR3 consists of 13 residues. Per germline, CDR1 MGHRA and CDR2 YSYEKL. The CDR3 spells CASSRAGSYEQYF. CDR3 sequence (DNA): TGCGCCAGCAGTAGGGCGGGTTCCTACGAGCAGTACTTC.

The chain employs TRBV7-9 and TRBJ1-4; possible D gene TRBD1, 5 bases. The CDR3 totals 14 residues. Germline V CDR1 and CDR2: SEHNR, FQNEAQ (reference sequence). Trimming took off 5 bases at V and 3 bases at J, with 10 bases between the two ends. The CDR3 loop is CASSGDSPNEKLFF. CDR3 in DNA: TGTGCCAGCAGCGGAGACAGCCCTAATGAAAAACTGTTTTTT. Full variable domain (missing parts from reference TRBV7-9 and TRBJ1-4): DTGVSQNPRHKITKRGQNVTFRCDPISEHNRLYWYRQTLGQGPEFLTYFQNEAQLEKSRLLSDRFSAERPKGSFSTLEIQRTEQGDSAMYLCASSGDSPNEKLFFGSGTQLSVL.

This clone was picked up a small number of times. The rearrangement links TRBV7-2 to TRBJ1-6; D perhaps matches TRBD1 (5 bases). The V and J ends lost 5 bases and 4 bases respectively, with 12 bases between them. Per the germline V gene, CDR1 is SGHTA and CDR2 is FQGNSA. The CDR3 length is 15 residues. CDR3: CASSPGQLYNSPLHF. The CDR3 DNA sequence: TGTGCCAGCAGCCCCGGACAACTGTATAATTCACCCCTCCACTTT.

The chain uses TRBV9 and TRBJ1-4; no reliable D call. The germline V gene encodes CDR1 SGDLS and CDR2 YYNGEE. V was shortened by 0 bases and J by 5 bases, with 11 bases between the two germline ends. The CDR3 is 15 amino acids. This CDR3 reads CASSVANRPNEKLFF. In DNA, the CDR3 is TGTGCCAGCAGCGTAGCAAACAGACCGAATGAAAAACTGTTTTTT.

This chain joins TRBV27 and TRBJ2-6; D unresolved. Germline V gene sequence: CDR1 MNHEY, CDR2 SMNVEV (reference sequence). The CDR3 runs 17 residues. V was shortened by 6 bases and J by 0 bases, with 15 bases between the two germline ends. DNA for the CDR3: TGTGCCAGCAGCCCTCGGGTCCTCTACTCTGGGGCCAACGTCCTGACTTTC. This encodes CASSPRVLYSGANVLTF.